This entry concerns a single T cell receptor beta chain. Its antigen is not known. The V gene's germline CDR1 is MNHNY and CDR2 SVGAGI (reference sequence). V lost 2 bases and J 8 bases, leaving 9 bases between the germline ends. This CDR3 comprises 12 residues. Assay: immunoSEQ multiplex PCR; the TCRdb copy retains only in-frame clones and omits some. The data hold 50,000 to 70,000 clones, with nearly 85% observed a single time. Indicated time point: week 23, last vaccination. Each dose of the vaccine consisted of 300 ug of mutant IDH1 20-mer peptide, with topical imiquimod. This sample was taken from a study of a mutant IDH1 vaccine in newly diagnosed glioma.

The V call is TRBV6-6, the J call TRBJ1-2; D is uncertain. The sequence was obtained from a man younger than 35 with glioma. The sequenced sample was PBMCs, obtained from a glioma patient whose treatment included an IDH1 peptide vaccine. The CDR3 sequence: CASSYDVRGYTF. In DNA, the CDR3 is TGTGCCAGCAGTTACGATGTCCGCGGCTACACCTTC.